What follows are 12 T cell receptor beta chains derived from one specimen sequenced in a study of blood T cells in healthy people across ages. The use of a sample-barcoded 5' primer and a J-beta primer mix characterized a second PCR of roughly 7 to 11 cycles. In TCRdb, the 5' RACE reads were re-called with MiXCR into one record per CDR3 protein. Altogether 750,000 to 1,000,000 distinct CDR3 sequences are present, 25% to 35% being singletons, with the ten largest covering roughly 10%. This sample was shared with a second study, whose subject was T cells of mothers and their children.

Sequencing was performed on blood. The receptor source for this set is a woman between 35 and 50 years old in good health.

This clonotype was seen a handful of times. The chain combines TRBV12-3 or TRBV12-4 with TRBJ1-4; D might be TRBD1 (5 bases). CDR3 length equals 16 residues. Trimming pared 3 bases from V and 0 bases from J, leaving 11 bases between. The CDR3 nucleotides read TGTGCCAGCAGTTTCGGGACCCGCTCAACTAATGAAAAACTGTTTTTT. Its protein is CASSFGTRSTNEKLFF.

This clonotype was counted at least ten times. The chain combines TRBV11-1 with TRBJ2-7; 8 bases are a match to TRBD1. Losses at the gene ends were 6 bases for V and 6 bases for J; bases not matched to a gene: 13. The CDR3 extends over 15 amino acids. Germline V gives CDR1 SGHAT, CDR2 FQDESV (reference sequence). The CDR3 DNA sequence: TGTGCCAGCAGAGAAGGGACAGGCCCTCAAACCGAGCAGTACTTC. This codes for CASREGTGPQTEQYF.

The chain uses TRBV7-6 and TRBJ2-5, with a tentative D call TRBD2 (6 bases). The end of the DNA is better explained by TRBJ2-7, so the J call may be wrong. The CDR3 has 13 amino acids. From germline, CDR1 is SGHVS and CDR2 FNYEAQ. For the CDR3, the DNA is TGTGCCAGCAGCATGCTCGCGGGGAACGAGCAGTACTTC. It is translated as CASSMLAGNEQYF.

Ten or more counts support this clonotype. The CDR3 coding sequence is TGCAGCGTTGGAGGGCGACGCTACGAGCAGTACTTC. This sequence encodes CSVGGRRYEQYF. The J gene is TRBJ2-7, the V gene TRBV29-1; tentative D call: TRBD2 (5 bases). The CDR3 consists of 12 residues. The ends were cut back, 4 bases at V and 3 bases at J, with 10 bases in the middle. CDR1 is SQVTM and CDR2 is ANQGSEA in the germline V gene.

V usage is TRBV20-1 and J usage is TRBJ2-3; perhaps TRBD2 as D (6 bases). Trimming removed 0 bases at V and 2 bases at J, with 18 bases between. The CDR3 covers 17 residues. The germline V gene encodes CDR1 DFQATT and CDR2 SNEGSKA (reference sequence). CDR3 DNA: TGCAGTGCTAGAGATCGGGATAATAGCGGAATCACAGATACGCAGTATTTT. Residues: CSARDRDNSGITDTQYF.

At least ten counts were recorded for this clonotype. V is TRBV15 and J is TRBJ2-1, with D tentatively TRBD2 (7 bases). V lost 5 bases and J lost 7, with 18 bases in between. CDR1 is LNHNV and CDR2 is YYDKDF in the germline V gene (reference sequence). The CDR3 totals 15 residues. This CDR3 is CATSGGASGENEQFF. In DNA form, the CDR3 reads TGTGCCACCAGCGGGGGGGCTAGCGGTGAGAATGAGCAGTTCTTC.

This clonotype occurred a few times. V and J are TRBV20-1 and TRBJ1-6; possibly TRBD1 for D (5 bases). V lost 2 bases and J lost 7, with 21 bases in between. Germline V gene sequence: CDR1 DFQATT, CDR2 SNEGSKA (reference sequence). The CDR3 runs 17 residues. As DNA, the CDR3 is TGCAGTGCTAGAAGTTTATCCCACGGGACGGGGAATTCACCCCTCCACTTT. It codes for CSARSLSHGTGNSPLHF.

This clonotype was detected only a few times. The chain is built from TRBV7-3 and TRBJ2-3, with D perhaps TRBD1 (5 bases). Deletions cut 5 bases from V and 5 bases from J, with 17 bases between. Germline V gene sequence: CDR1 SGHTA, CDR2 FQGTGA. The CDR3 contains 15 residues. The DNA for the CDR3 is TGTGCCAGCAGCAATCAGGGTCTTCGAGGAGATACGCAGTATTTT. This translates into CASSNQGLRGDTQYF.

This clonotype was counted a few times. A much larger clone lies one base from this, so it may be a read error. This chain uses TRBV4-1 with TRBJ2-5; D might be TRBD2 (6 bases). The J call may be wrong; the DNA end is better matched by TRBJ2-7. Germline CDR1 and CDR2: MGHRA and YSYEKL. CDR3 length: 16 amino acids. The CDR3 DNA sequence: TGCACCAGCAGCCAAGGAGACACGGGACTTTACTACGAGCAGTACTTC. Translated: CTSSQGDTGLYYEQYF.

In this sample, this clonotype turned up many times. The chain recombines TRBV7-3 with TRBJ2-3; 14 positions agree with TRBD2. The junction had 1 base not matched to a gene; V was cut back by 4 bases and J by 1 base. Germline CDR1 reads SGHTA; CDR2 reads FQGTGA. The CDR3 length is 16 residues. Written as DNA, the CDR3 is TGTGCCAGCAGCTCGGGACTAGCGGGGGGCACAGATACGCAGTATTTT. Residues: CASSSGLAGGTDTQYF. The full variable domain, its missing parts supplied by reference TRBV7-3 and TRBJ2-3, is GAGVSQTPSNKVTEKGKYVELRCDPISGHTALYWYRQSLGQGPEFLIYFQGTGAADDSGLPNDRFFAVRPEGSVSTLKIQRTERGDSAVYLCASSSGLAGGTDTQYFGPGTRLTVL.

On this clonotype: Mismatch with germline at one junction end may stem from a read error. This chain links TRBV4-2 with TRBJ2-1; TRBD1 is a possible D gene (6 bases). The CDR3 runs to 15 residues. Germline CDR1 is LGHNA and CDR2 is YNFKEQ. CDR3 sequence reads: CTSSSGAVNYNEQFF. For the CDR3, the DNA is TGTACCAGCAGCTCAGGGGCCGTAAATTACAATGAGCAGTTCTTC.

The sample holds many counts of this clonotype. This may be a read error: a much more frequent sequence differs by one nucleotide. The chain combines TRBV27 with TRBJ1-2, with a possible D match to TRBD1 (5 bases). This CDR3 region has 14 residues. Germline V gene sequence: CDR1 MNHEY, CDR2 SMNVEV (reference sequence). Trimming took off 3 bases at V and 4 bases at J, with 12 bases between the two ends. The CDR3 coding sequence is TGTGCCAGCAGTTTCCGGCAGGGCGGCTATGGCTACACCTTC. This encodes CASSFRQGGYGYTF.